Sequencing of this T cell receptor (beta chain) was carried out in a study of regulatory T cells in long-lasting Graves disease (dated by TCRdb to the early 2020s). Regarding the complete study: Patients with newly diagnosed Graves' disease had been on antithyroid drugs for under 3 months. The study was conducted in China and was registered as a clinical trial. A total of about 33 samples underwent TCR sequencing, from roughly 13 patients with persistent Graves' disease and around 20 patients with newly diagnosed Graves' disease. Persistent Graves' disease patients were compared with newly diagnosed Graves' disease patients by peripheral blood TCR sequencing and RNA sequencing. The paper's findings and limits, for the study overall: More public clonotypes were shared among persistent patients (approximately 3,000) than among newly diagnosed patients (over 900). Only the TCR beta chain was sequenced and analyzed. The study examined only peripheral blood because the primary lesion, thyroid tissue, could not be accessed. Compared with newly diagnosed patients, patients with persistent Graves' disease had lower TCR Shannon entropy and fewer highly expanded clones, which suggests clonal expansion. As a limitation, the authors acknowledged that the small sample size may reduce accuracy. Preferential use of TRBV28, TRBJ1-2 and TRBJ2-5 was observed in persistent disease, whereas TRBV20-1 and TRBJ2-1 were favored in newly diagnosed disease.

The library was produced with multiplex PCR. Sequenced using an Illumina HiSeq 4000. TCR beta libraries were built with iRepertoire HTBI primers and Arm-PCR amplification of CDR3 regions. PCR products were gel purified before sequencing. On the authors' methods: Across samples, around 58 TRBV and approximately 15 TRBJ segments were identified and used for gene usage analysis of CDR3 amino acid clonotypes. COPE and FqMerger were used to merge the filtered high-quality paired reads into contigs. BLAST was used to align contigs to IMGT TRBV, TRBD and TRBJ reference genes, and CDR3 was defined according to IMGT. Any clonotype with a frequency above 0.1% was counted as a highly expanded clone. Shannon entropy was used to measure repertoire diversity, and the Gini coefficient was used to measure V-J evenness. Clonotypes shared by more than one individual were considered public. Using fastp trimming at Q25 and MiXCR clonotype assembly, TCRdb reanalyzed the public sequencing data and kept in-frame beta chains. All rows with the same CDR3 protein become a single entry with the most common DNA and genes. None of the V and J calls come from the authors' own analysis; TCRdb made them. This sample has more than 300,000 distinct CDR3 sequences in its table, and over 9.5% of those were observed once. About 20% of the sample rests with the top ten.

This clonotype showed up many times. Its antigen remains unidentified. Per-nucleotide qualities are absent, and no much larger clonotype sits a single base away. The CDR3 goes from the cysteine to the phenylalanine over 16 residues. Of the read, only the CDR3 DNA is kept; its 48 bases are in frame from base 1. The germline ends are 16 bases apart after V is trimmed by 3 bases and J by 7 bases. The time point label on this specimen signifies: newly diagnosed GD, antithyroid drugs for less than 3 months. RNA was extracted from PBMCs in TRIzol for both TCR sequencing and RNA sequencing. The diagnosis of Graves' disease followed American Thyroid Association guidelines. The patients came from an endocrinology department in Xi'an, China. From each patient, about 8.9 milliliters of peripheral blood was collected into an EDTA anticoagulant tube. Ficoll Paque Plus density gradient separation was used to isolate PBMCs, and no additional T cell sorting was done. An Agilent 2100 Bioanalyzer and agarose gel were used to assess RNA quality, and a NanoDrop 2000 was used to measure RNA concentration.

Another study also made use of these data, one on T cells in Graves' hyperthyroidism and ophthalmopathy. The second paper further reports: A patient counted as having stable Graves' hyperthyroidism if no progression to ophthalmopathy occurred over 18 months of follow-up. Hyperthyroidism patients were newly diagnosed, had a disease duration of under 2 months, and were aged 18 to 65 years. The study excluded patients with uncontrolled infections, other autoimmune diseases, pregnancy or lactation. Diagnoses relied on clinical symptoms, serum thyroxine and TRAb, thyroid ultrasound and orbital computed tomography. The TCR CDR3 was subjected to a first round of RT-PCR using the HTBI primer set and the Qiagen OneStep RT-PCR kit. Most expanded thyroid clonotypes (frequency above 0.001) were also found in blood, which suggests that blood repertoires may mirror thyroid immune responses. In cross-validation, a model built on a 13 V-J signature told ophthalmopathy apart from stable hyperthyroidism with roughly 87% sensitivity and about 81% specificity, and in testing the same model reached 80%/75%. During validation, the model predicted progression to ophthalmopathy a median of around 7 months ahead of onset, with almost 71% sensitivity and 72% to 80% specificity. TCR V-J signatures able to tell the groups apart were searched for in a discovery cohort of 90 to 100 patients, of whom roughly 42 had Graves' ophthalmopathy and under 65 had stable Graves' hyperthyroidism. Prospective prediction of ophthalmopathy was tested in an independent validation cohort of 18 to 20 hyperthyroidism patients and some 17 patients who later progressed to ophthalmopathy. The roughly 94 discovery patients were randomly split 7:3 into training and test sets. In addition, the study compared T-cell repertoires in thyroid tissue and in blood from roughly 6 Graves' hyperthyroidism patients. After sampling, hyperthyroidism patients received methimazole starting at 30 mg daily, and ophthalmopathy patients received high-dose intravenous methylprednisolone. The libraries were constructed in a second round of multiplex PCR and then size-selected and purified. Sequencing of the libraries was done on an Illumina HiSeq2000 using paired-end 100 bp reads. SOAPnuke was used to process the raw data, throwing out any read that contained adapters or uncalled bases, had a mean Phred below 15, or lacked an exact constant-primer or identifier match. COPE v1.2.5 was used to merge high-quality paired reads, and clonotypes were defined as unique nucleotide sequences. MiTCR v1.1 was used to align the clonotypes against IMGT TRBV, TRBD and TRBJ reference segments. The analysis included only V-J combinations with a frequency above 0.0001, which together covered 98% to 99.2% of the repertoires. A TCS score was defined as the ratio between F50 (clonal expansion) and ExV (chaos), using BLOSUM62-based TCRdist between CDR3 peptides within each V-J. Welch's t-statistics and random forest reduced roughly 540 V-J features to about 13, which were used in a naive Bayes classifier (R e1071). No statistical method was used to fix the sample size in advance, and group allocation was not hidden from the investigators. The paper describes TCR Vbeta CDR3 sequencing of 135 peripheral blood samples, made up of about 40 ophthalmopathy patients, roughly 75 hyperthyroidism patients and 17 progressor patients.

This clonotype was sampled from a woman aged 18-30 years with Graves disease. Donor details come from another sample of the same person, matched by shared clones. The material sequenced was peripheral blood mononuclear cells (PBMCs), taken at new diagnosis, from a patient treated with antithyroid drugs. The sequence links TRBV12-3 or TRBV12-4 to TRBJ1-6, with TRBD1 as a weak D call on 6 bases. For the CDR3, the sequence is CASSFRRGLVNSPLHF. The DNA is as follows: TGTGCCAGCAGTTTTCGGCGGGGGCTAGTGAATTCACCCCTCCACTTT.